What follows is one T cell receptor beta chain and its context. Its antigen is undetermined. Noted time point: persistent/refractory GD, antithyroid drugs over 5 years with positive TRAb. The TCR library used RNA extracted from PBMCs. Building the TCR beta libraries relied on iRepertoire HTBI primers, and CDR3 regions underwent Arm-PCR. Via MiXCR, TCRdb re-called the multiplex PCR reads, giving one row per CDR3 protein. The sample yields around 460,000 distinct CDR3 sequences, less than 25% seen once. With 5 bases removed from V and 2 bases from J, the gap between germline ends came to 16 bases. The CDR3 sequence is 16 residues long. Germline V gene data show CDR1 as MNHEY and CDR2 as SVGEGT. The data derive from a study of regulatory T cells in long-lasting Graves disease. Findings and caveats of the study: Tissue studied was limited to peripheral blood, excluding thyroid tissue.

The chain joins TRBV6-2 or TRBV6-3 to TRBJ1-3; possible D gene TRBD1, 6 bases. This specimen was peripheral blood mononuclear cells (PBMCs), taken when the disease was refractory, from a patient treated with antithyroid drugs. The TCR comes from a female donor with Graves disease. CDR3 residues: CASSPTGSPAGNTIYF. In nucleotides, the CDR3 is TGTGCCAGCAGTCCCACAGGGAGTCCAGCTGGAAACACCATATATTTT.